A single sample gave rise to the 30 T cell receptor beta chains below, sequenced in a study of early T cells in non-severe SARS-CoV-2 infection. TCRdb re-called the 5' RACE reads through MiXCR, storing one row per CDR3 protein. The sample holds tens of thousands of distinct CDR3 sequences; 11% are singletons and the top ten take roughly 10%. Sequences were obtained from whole blood. Receptor source: an adult who was a healthcare worker with PCR-confirmed SARS-CoV-2 infection or an uninfected control (not recorded which).

The chain joins TRBV11-2 to TRBJ2-5; D not certain. CDR3 length: 12 amino acids. V lost 1 base to trimming and J lost 7 bases, with 7 bases between them. CDR1 is SGHAT and CDR2 is FQNNGV in the germline V gene. Here the CDR3 DNA reads TGTGCCAGCAGCTTAGCCCCTCGGACCCAGTACTTC. It codes for CASSLAPRTQYF.

This clonotype was counted only a few times. This CDR3 reads CASSRGRAETQYF. The CDR3 DNA is TGTGCCAGTAGTAGGGGAAGGGCAGAGACCCAGTACTTC. The chain has TRBV19 and TRBJ2-5; D gene ambiguous. The CDR3 runs to 13 residues. V lost 4 bases and J lost 4, with 10 bases in between. Per the germline V gene, CDR1 is LNHDA and CDR2 is SQIVND (reference sequence).

This clonotype was seen only a few times. V gene TRBV12-3 or TRBV12-4 combines with J gene TRBJ1-2, with a tentative D call TRBD1 (5 bases). V was trimmed by 3 bases and J by 5 bases, leaving 16 bases between them. The CDR3 has 15 amino acids. CDR3 sequence (DNA): TGTGCCAGCAGTTTTGACGGGTATGACAGTTATGGCTACACCTTC. This sequence encodes CASSFDGYDSYGYTF.

This clonotype showed up many times. In nucleotides, the CDR3 is TGTGCCAGCACCCAAACAGGGTTCTCTGGGGCCAACGTCCTGACTTTC. This encodes CASTQTGFSGANVLTF. V usage is TRBV6-2 or TRBV6-3 and J usage is TRBJ2-6; D might be TRBD1 (6 bases). Germline V CDR1 and CDR2: MNHEY, SVGEGT. Trimming cost V 7 bases and J 0 bases, with 13 bases left between them. The CDR3 spans 16 residues.

In the case of this clonotype: Just one base apart from a much larger clone, this may be a read error. The conserved phenylalanine or tryptophan is not found at the CDR3 terminus, so this likely reflects a read error. The V and J genes are TRBV6-5 and TRBJ2-3; D possibly corresponds to TRBD2 (6 bases). There are 15 residues in the CDR3. Germline CDR1 is MNHEY and CDR2 is SVGAGI. V was pared by 5 bases and J by 6 bases, with 18 bases between. CDR3 protein: CASSPKLAGHDTQYL. The CDR3 bases are TGTGCCAGCAGTCCGAAACTAGCTGGGCACGATACGCAGTATTTA.

This clonotype has a count of ten or more. The genes are TRBV7-6 and TRBJ2-5; D possibly matches TRBD1 or TRBD2 (5 bases each). There are 14 residues in the CDR3. Trimming took 1 base from V and 2 from J, leaving 8 bases between them. The germline CDR1 and CDR2 sequences are SGHVS and FNYEAQ. CDR3 sequence reads: CASSLGDVQETQYF. In nucleotides, the CDR3 is TGTGCCAGCAGCTTAGGGGACGTTCAAGAGACCCAGTACTTC.

This clonotype was detected many times. The chain links TRBV7-9 to TRBJ2-3; TRBD2 matches at 9 bases. Germline V gene sequence: CDR1 SEHNR, CDR2 FQNEAQ (reference sequence). The CDR3 loop spans 14 amino acids. V lost 5 bases, J lost 1 base, and 1 base stayed unmatched. CDR3 residues: CASSRTSGTDTQYF. The CDR3 DNA sequence: TGTGCCAGCAGCCGGACTAGCGGCACAGATACGCAGTATTTT.

This clonotype has just a few counts. J is TRBJ1-3 and V is TRBV5-1, with D hard to call. The CDR3 has 14 residues. Germline values: CDR1 SGHRS, CDR2 YFSETQ. V was trimmed by 0 bases and J by 7 bases, leaving 11 bases between them. CDR3 protein: CASSLGREANTIYF. The CDR3 coding sequence is TGCGCCAGCAGCTTGGGAAGGGAAGCCAACACCATATATTTT. Filled out from reference TRBV5-1 and TRBJ1-3, the complete variable domain reads KAGVTQTPRYLIKTRGQQVTLSCSPISGHRSVSWYQQTPGQGLQFLFEYFSETQRNKGNFPGRFSGRQFSNSRSEMNVSTLELGDSALYLCASSLGREANTIYFGEGSWLTVV.

The rearrangement joins TRBV5-6 to TRBJ2-7, with D tentatively TRBD1 (6 bases). The CDR3 has 14 amino acids. The V and J ends lost 5 bases and 3 bases respectively, with 15 bases between them. Germline CDR1 SGHDT, CDR2 YYEEEE. CDR3 sequence: CASRRRGGDYEQYF. The CDR3 DNA is TGTGCCAGCAGAAGGAGAGGGGGAGACTACGAGCAGTACTTC.

There are many counts of this clonotype. The chain links TRBV3-1 to TRBJ1-4; D perhaps matches TRBD1 (5 bases). This CDR3 is built from 15 residues. In germline, CDR1 is LGHDT, CDR2 YNNKEL (reference sequence). Trimming took off 4 bases at V and 7 bases at J, with 16 bases between the two ends. The CDR3 here is CASSPRPGRTEKLFF. DNA for the CDR3: TGTGCCAGCAGCCCCCGTCCAGGGAGGACTGAAAAACTGTTTTTT.

The V and J genes are TRBV28 and TRBJ2-5; 11 nucleotides align to TRBD1. V was pared by 8 bases and J by 2 bases, with 10 bases of the junction left unmatched. Per the germline V gene, CDR1 is MDHEN and CDR2 is SYDVKM. The CDR3 sequence is 16 residues long. The CDR3 region is CASGRTGTGGQETQYF. The CDR3 bases are TGTGCCAGCGGAAGGACTGGGACAGGGGGTCAAGAGACCCAGTACTTC.

In its sample, this clonotype was seen a few times. The genes are TRBV20-1 and TRBJ2-7, with TRBD2 matching 11 bases. Germline CDR1 DFQATT, CDR2 SNEGSKA (reference sequence). The CDR3 is 16 amino acids. The V and J ends lost 1 base and 5 bases, in that order; junction bases with no gene match: 10. The CDR3 spells CSARAPGLAGGDEQYF. The CDR3 nucleotides read TGCAGTGCTAGAGCTCCGGGGCTAGCGGGAGGCGACGAGCAGTACTTC.

This clonotype was seen a few times. The chain is built from TRBV11-2 and TRBJ2-3, with TRBD2 identical over 7 bases. The V gene's germline CDR1 is SGHAT and CDR2 FQNNGV. The junction had 6 bases not matched to a gene; V was cut back by 1 base and J by 5 bases. The CDR3 length is 15 residues. The CDR3 DNA follows: TGTGCCAGCAGCTTAGCGGGGGGACCTGGAGATACGCAGTATTTT. Its translation is CASSLAGGPGDTQYF.

In this sample, this clonotype turned up many times. The chain joins TRBV29-1 to TRBJ2-7; no definite D call. Germline values: CDR1 SQVTM, CDR2 ANQGSEA. The CDR3 extends over 14 amino acids. With 6 bases removed from V and 3 bases from J, the gap between germline ends came to 18 bases. The CDR3 spells CSVKTPNTIYEQYF. DNA for the CDR3: TGCAGCGTCAAGACACCTAACACTATCTACGAGCAGTACTTC.

The chain carries TRBV9 and TRBJ1-1, with D perhaps matching TRBD1 (6 bases). The germline V gene encodes CDR1 SGDLS and CDR2 YYNGEE. CDR3 length: 15 residues. The V end was cut by 4 bases, the J end by 1 base, with 14 bases between. In nucleotides, the CDR3 is TGTGCCAGCAGCCCCTGGGACAACCCGAACACTGAAGCTTTCTTT. Amino acid sequence: CASSPWDNPNTEAFF. Based on the CDR3 plus reference TRBV9 and TRBJ1-1, the full variable domain is DSGVTQTPKHLITATGQRVTLRCSPRSGDLSVYWYQQSLDQGLQFLIQYYNGEERAKGNILERFSAQQFPDLHSELNLSSLELGDSALYFCASSPWDNPNTEAFFGQGTRLTVV.

J is TRBJ1-1 and V is TRBV20-1; D possibly corresponds to TRBD1 (5 bases). The germline CDR1 and CDR2 sequences are DFQATT and SNEGSKA (reference sequence). The CDR3 runs to 14 residues. The V end lost 6 bases, the J end lost 0 bases, and 14 bases lay between the germline ends. CDR3 coding DNA: TGCAGTGCCCCATCCGGGACGGTGAACACTGAAGCTTTCTTT. It codes for CSAPSGTVNTEAFF.

The rearrangement uses TRBV20-1 and TRBJ2-7; 10 bases are a match to TRBD2. This CDR3 has 15 amino acids. The V and J ends lost 4 bases and 3 bases, in that order; junction bases with no gene match: 9. Germline assignment: CDR1 DFQATT and CDR2 SNEGSKA (reference sequence). The CDR3 reads CSAITGTSDVYEQYF. As DNA, the CDR3 is TGCAGTGCTATTACCGGGACTAGCGATGTCTACGAGCAGTACTTC.

In the case of this clonotype: The CDR3 does not end in the conserved phenylalanine or tryptophan, so this is likely a read error. V usage is TRBV29-1 and J usage is TRBJ2-7; TRBD2 matches 10 bases. From germline, CDR1 is SQVTM and CDR2 ANQGSEA. J lost 1 base, V lost 5 bases, and 8 bases had no gene match. This CDR3 comprises 15 residues. The CDR3 sequence is CSVLPLAGESYEQYL. CDR3 in DNA: TGCAGCGTTTTACCTCTAGCGGGAGAATCCTACGAGCAGTACCTC.

This clonotype showed up just a few times. V and J are TRBV19 and TRBJ2-5; possibly TRBD1 for D (5 bases). Germline lookup yields CDR1 LNHDA and CDR2 SQIVND (reference sequence). V lost 7 bases and J 5 bases, leaving 14 bases between the germline ends. This CDR3 contains 13 residues. The CDR3 loop reads CASTFSGSETQYF. The CDR3 DNA reads TGTGCCAGTACCTTCTCAGGGTCGGAGACCCAGTACTTC. The entire variable domain, with the rest obtained from reference TRBV19 and TRBJ2-5, is as follows: DGGITQSPKYLFRKEGQNVTLSCEQNLNHDAMYWYRQDPGQGLRLIYYSQIVNDFQKGDIAEGYSVSREKKESFPLTVTSAQKNPTAFYLCASTFSGSETQYFGPGTRLLVL.

This clonotype was counted between two and nine times. The chain recombines TRBV4-1 with TRBJ2-3, with a weak D call TRBD1 (6 bases). The CDR3 is 14 residues long. In germline, CDR1 is MGHRA, CDR2 YSYEKL. Trimming took 4 bases from V and 0 from J, leaving 8 bases between them. The CDR3 region is CASSPTGSTDTQYF. The CDR3 DNA follows: TGCGCCAGCAGCCCGACAGGTAGCACAGATACGCAGTATTTT.

This clonotype was seen a handful of times. This chain links TRBV9 with TRBJ1-6, with 10 bases lining up with TRBD1. This CDR3 region has 15 residues. Germline assignment: CDR1 SGDLS and CDR2 YYNGEE. The trim removed 3 bases at V and 9 bases at J, leaving 6 bases unmatched. The CDR3 sequence is CASSGRTGGPSPLHF. The CDR3 DNA follows: TGTGCCAGCAGCGGACGGACAGGGGGGCCTTCACCCCTCCACTTT.

The J gene is TRBJ2-3, the V gene TRBV6-5; 11 positions agree with TRBD2. This CDR3 region has 16 residues. CDR1 and CDR2 (germline): MNHEY, SVGAGI. The junction had 10 bases not matched to a gene; V was cut back by 5 bases and J by 6 bases. The CDR3 reads CASSTRSASGGDTQYF. The DNA for the CDR3 is TGTGCCAGCAGTACCCGGAGCGCTAGCGGGGGGGATACGCAGTATTTT.

This clonotype has only a few counts. V gene TRBV3-1 combines with J gene TRBJ2-7, with TRBD2 identical over 7 bases. V was clipped by 6 bases and J by 3 bases; unmatched bases: 11. The CDR3 length is 15 residues. In germline, CDR1 is LGHDT, CDR2 YNNKEL (reference sequence). The CDR3 is CASRGPDGGNYEQYF. The CDR3 DNA reads TGTGCCAGCAGGGGTCCTGACGGGGGGAACTACGAGCAGTACTTC.

The chain employs TRBV14 and TRBJ2-7, with D hard to call. Germline V gene data show CDR1 as SGHDN and CDR2 as FVKESK. V lost 3 bases to trimming and J lost 2 bases, with 8 bases between them. The CDR3 runs 13 residues. As DNA, the CDR3 is TGTGCCAGCAGCCAGGCAGCTACCTACGAGCAGTACTTC. Amino acids: CASSQAATYEQYF.

V gene TRBV24-1 combines with J gene TRBJ2-1; TRBD2 agrees at 8 bases. CDR3 length: 14 amino acids. V gave up 2 bases and J gave up 8 bases; unmatched junction bases: 4. In germline, CDR1 is KGHDR, CDR2 SFDVKD. The CDR3 nucleotides are TGTGCCACCAGTGATTCCCTAGCGGGCTATGAGCAGTTCTTC. It encodes CATSDSLAGYEQFF.

This clonotype was recorded only once. V gene TRBV4-2 combines with J gene TRBJ2-6; the match to TRBD1 covers 7 bases. Germline trimming cut 0 bases from V and 2 bases from J; bases unmatched to any gene: 1. This CDR3 comprises 16 residues. Germline-derived CDR1 and CDR2 are LGHNA and YNFKEQ. CDR3 sequence: CASSQDGTAGANVLTF. In nucleotides, the CDR3 is TGTGCCAGCAGCCAAGATGGGACAGCTGGGGCCAACGTCCTGACTTTC.

The sample holds a few counts of this clonotype. The J gene is TRBJ2-4, the V gene TRBV11-2, with D perhaps matching TRBD2 (5 bases). The V end lost 5 bases, the J end lost 0 bases, and 17 bases lay between the germline ends. The CDR3 is made up of 17 amino acids. CDR1 and CDR2 (germline): SGHAT, FQNNGV. The CDR3 nucleotides read TGTGCCAGCAGCCATACCCTAGGCGAGGGAGCCAAAAACATTCAGTACTTC. Protein sequence: CASSHTLGEGAKNIQYF. The variable domain in full, with the rest retrieved from reference TRBV11-2 and TRBJ2-4, is EAGVAQSPRYKIIEKRQSVAFWCNPISGHATLYWYQQILGQGPKLLIQFQNNGVVDDSQLPKDRFSAERLKGVDSTLKIQPAKLEDSAVYLCASSHTLGEGAKNIQYFGAGTRLSVL.

This clonotype was detected many times. V is TRBV13 and J is TRBJ2-7, with 8 bases lining up with TRBD2. Germline V gene sequence: CDR1 PRHDT, CDR2 FYEKMQ (reference sequence). After removal of 8 bases from V and 5 bases from J, the junction contained 5 bases not matched to a gene. The CDR3 is 12 amino acids. The CDR3 region is CASREGTHEQYF. The CDR3 nucleotides are TGTGCCAGCCGGGAGGGGACCCACGAGCAGTACTTC.

This clonotype was seen ten or more times. The V and J genes are TRBV10-3 and TRBJ1-6; 8 nucleotides agree with TRBD1. The CDR3 loop spans 13 amino acids. Germline CDR1 reads ENHRY; CDR2 reads SYGVKD. J gave up 13 bases and V 5 bases, and 7 bases lay outside the gene matches. CDR3 in DNA: TGTGCCATCAGTTGGGACAGGACCGATCCCCTCCACTTT. Protein product: CAISWDRTDPLHF.

This clonotype was seen a few times. The chain joins TRBV4-1 to TRBJ2-7; perhaps TRBD1 as D (5 bases). This CDR3 region has 18 residues. CDR1 is MGHRA, CDR2 YSYEKL, per germline. V was shortened by 3 bases and J by 4 bases, with 25 bases between the two germline ends. The CDR3 bases are TGCGCCAGCAGCCATTCAGCTCAGGGTAAACGGCCTTCATACGAGCAGTACTTC. It codes for CASSHSAQGKRPSYEQYF.